The T cell receptor beta chain described here comes from a study of CD8 T cells in Susac syndrome. RNA was extracted with the RNeasy kit, and a quantity of roughly 0.5 to 1 ug was reverse transcribed using random hexamers. TCRdb reanalysed the immunoSEQ multiplex PCR reads using MiXCR and keeps one entry per CDR3 protein. The table records 80,000 to 90,000 distinct CDR3 sequences, over 90% of them present only once. This CDR3 has 15 amino acids. Trimming removed 5 bases from V and 4 bases from J; junction bases left unmatched: 7. The sample consisted of CD8+ T cells from PBMCs. The J gene is TRBJ2-3, the V gene TRBV12-3 or TRBV12-4; 9 nucleotides align to TRBD2. This clonotype was sampled from a human donor with Susac syndrome. CDR3 bases: TGTGCCAGCAGTAATAGCGGGAGTATTTCAGATACGCAGTATTTT. Encoded protein: CASSNSGSISDTQYF.